One sample yielded the 17 T cell receptor beta chains listed below, sequenced in a study of blood T cell repertoires in COVID-19. Produced via immunoSEQ multiplex PCR; TCRdb's table is partial and in-frame only. Of some 220,000 clones listed, over 80% are singletons. Sequencing was done on a sample of peripheral blood. The receptor set was obtained from a woman aged 55-70 years with active or convalescent COVID-19.

This clone is a singleton in its sample. The V call is TRBV6-6, the J call TRBJ1-1, with 8 bases identical to TRBD1. The CDR3 is made up of 16 amino acids. Per germline, CDR1 MNHNY and CDR2 SVGAGI (reference sequence). V trimming: 6 bases; J trimming: 4 bases; junction bases outside the gene matches: 13. CDR3 DNA: TGTGCCAGCAGCACCCAGGGGGCGCGAAGTCTCACTGAAGCTTTCTTT. As protein: CASSTQGARSLTEAFF.

The CDR3 spells CASSLVIEVNEQFF. The CDR3 region has the DNA TGTGCCAGCAGCTTAGTAATTGAGGTTAATGAGCAGTTCTTC. The gene calls are TRBV11-2 and TRBJ2-1; D ambiguous. Germline CDR1 SGHAT, CDR2 FQNNGV. There are 14 residues in the CDR3. The ends were cut back, 1 base at V and 7 bases at J, with 11 bases in the middle.

V gene TRBV6-5 combines with J gene TRBJ1-5, with TRBD1 matching over 11 bases. V lost 6 bases to trimming and J lost 6 bases; unmatched junction nucleotides: 7. Germline CDR1 MNHEY, CDR2 SVGAGI. The CDR3 contains 15 residues. The CDR3 spells CASRPGTGGLQPQHF. The CDR3, as DNA: TGTGCCAGCAGACCAGGGACAGGGGGTCTTCAGCCCCAGCATTTT.

The chain joins TRBV20-1 to TRBJ1-1; 9 nucleotides agree with TRBD1. J was trimmed by 3 bases and V by 3 bases; bases with no gene match: 8. CDR3 length equals 15 residues. Germline CDR1 is DFQATT and CDR2 is SNEGSKA (reference sequence). CDR3 in amino acids: CSASPGTGTDTEAFF. The CDR3 DNA sequence: TGCAGTGCTAGTCCGGGGACAGGGACGGACACTGAAGCTTTCTTT.

The chain is built from TRBV6-5 and TRBJ2-5, with 9 bases identical to TRBD2. The CDR3 spans 13 residues. Looked up from germline, CDR1 is MNHEY and CDR2 is SVGAGI. V dropped 11 bases and J dropped 3; count of bases not matched to a gene: 7. CDR3 nucleotide sequence: TGTGCCTCTAGCGGGATGTCAAAAGAGACCCAGTACTTC. Translating it yields CASSGMSKETQYF.

CDR3 region: CASTLGTEDSPLHF. As DNA, the CDR3 is TGTGCCAGCACTTTGGGGACAGAGGATTCACCCCTCCACTTT. This chain uses TRBV6-5 with TRBJ1-6; 7 nucleotides line up with TRBD1. The trim removed 7 bases at V and 8 bases at J, leaving 8 bases unmatched. Germline CDR1 is MNHEY and CDR2 is SVGAGI. The CDR3 is 14 amino acids.

The V gene is TRBV21-1, the J gene TRBJ2-7; TRBD2 is the table's D call and was not checked against the DNA. TRBV21-1 is an annotated pseudogene. The CDR3 loop spans 14 amino acids. Here the CDR3 reads CASSKQRRFYEQYF. The CDR3 coding sequence is TGTGCCAGCAGCAAACAACGGAGGTTCTACGAGCAGTACTTC.

The CDR3 loop reads CASSSLAGGINEQFF. CDR3 nucleotides: TGCGCCAGCAGCTCTCTAGCGGGAGGGATCAATGAGCAGTTCTTC. The chain links TRBV5-1 to TRBJ2-1; 12 bases agree with TRBD2. With 3 bases clipped from V and 6 bases from J, the junction kept 4 bases outside the gene matches. The CDR3 loop spans 15 amino acids. CDR1 is SGHRS, CDR2 YFSETQ, per germline.

This clone was seen only once. The gene calls are TRBV19 and TRBJ1-5; TRBD1 aligns across 7 bases. The V gene end was trimmed by 5 bases and the J gene end by 7 bases; junction bases not matched to a gene: 8. Germline V gene data show CDR1 as LNHDA and CDR2 as SQIVND (reference sequence). This CDR3 is 14 amino acids long. CDR3 in amino acids: CASSQSGGDQPQHF. In DNA form, the CDR3 reads TGTGCCAGTAGTCAATCAGGGGGTGACCAGCCCCAGCATTTT.

The chain combines TRBV11-2 with TRBJ1-5; no firm D call. This CDR3 comprises 14 residues. Deletions cut 5 bases from V and 3 bases from J, with 11 bases between. Germline loops: CDR1 SGHAT, CDR2 FQNNGV. The CDR3 here is CASSQAIHNQPQHF. The CDR3 DNA is TGTGCCAGCAGCCAAGCTATCCACAATCAGCCCCAGCATTTT.

J is TRBJ2-2 and V is TRBV4-1; D unclear. The CDR3 spans 15 residues. Per germline, CDR1 MGHRA and CDR2 YSYEKL. V gave up 8 bases and J gave up 7 bases, with 20 bases separating them. CDR3 amino acids: CASPLDAILCGELFF. The CDR3 nucleotides are TGCGCCAGCCCCCTAGACGCTATTTTGTGCGGGGAGCTGTTTTTT.

The chain recombines TRBV5-1 with TRBJ2-5; D may be TRBD1 (6 bases). Germline V lookup: CDR1 SGHRS, CDR2 YFSETQ. With 6 bases removed from V and 1 base from J, the gap between germline ends came to 10 bases. The length of the CDR3 is 13 residues. CDR3 in amino acids: CASNPDSQETQYF. The CDR3 DNA reads as TGCGCCAGCAACCCGGACAGCCAAGAGACCCAGTACTTC.

This chain links TRBV10-1 with TRBJ2-3; D may be TRBD1 (6 bases). CDR1 is WNHNN, CDR2 SYGVQD, per germline (reference sequence). V lost 6 bases and J lost 2, with 12 bases in between. The CDR3 has 14 amino acids. The CDR3 DNA reads TGCGCCAGCAGGAGACAGGAGCCCACAGATACGCAGTATTTT. Its translation is CASRRQEPTDTQYF.

This chain connects TRBV11-3 to TRBJ2-5, with 7 nucleotides matching TRBD2. Germline CDR1 is SGHNT and CDR2 is YENEEA. Trimming cost V 3 bases and J 5 bases; bases outside gene matches: 6. This CDR3 has 14 residues. The CDR3 DNA follows: TGTGCCAGCAGCTTCTCGGGACTAAGGGAGACCCAGTACTTC. Amino acid sequence: CASSFSGLRETQYF. Using reference TRBV11-3 and TRBJ2-5 for the parts outside the CDR3, the full variable domain is EAGVVQSPRYKIIEKKQPVAFWCNPISGHNTLYWYLQNLGQGPELLIRYENEEAVDDSQLPKDRFSAERLKGVDSTLKIQPAELGDSAVYLCASSFSGLRETQYFGPGTRLLVL.

The chain has TRBV4-1 and TRBJ2-1; 7 bases agree with TRBD2. The germline V gene has CDR1 MGHRA and CDR2 YSYEKL. The CDR3 runs to 16 residues. J gave up 0 bases and V 0 bases, and 2 bases lay outside the gene matches. CDR3 residues: CASSQDASGSYNEQFF. The CDR3 nucleotides are TGCGCCAGCAGCCAAGATGCTAGCGGCTCCTACAATGAGCAGTTCTTC.

The chain joins TRBV7-8 to TRBJ2-5; 11 nucleotides agree with TRBD1. CDR1 is SGHVS and CDR2 is FQNEAQ in the germline V gene. The CDR3 extends over 16 amino acids. The V and J ends lost 4 bases and 5 bases, in that order; junction bases with no gene match: 9. CDR3 sequence: CASSSTGQGEGETQYF. CDR3 coding DNA: TGTGCCAGCAGCTCCACGGGACAGGGGGAAGGGGAGACCCAGTACTTC. Full variable domain (outside the CDR3, taken from reference TRBV7-8 and TRBJ2-5): GAGVSQSPRYKVAKRGQDVALRCDPISGHVSLFWYQQALGQGPEFLTYFQNEAQLDKSGLPSDRFFAERPEGSVSTLKIQRTQQEDSAVYLCASSSTGQGEGETQYFGPGTRLLVL.

The sample holds a few counts of this clone. The genes are TRBV5-6 and TRBJ2-5; 8 bases fit TRBD1. The CDR3 has 14 amino acids. The trim removed 0 bases at V and 6 bases at J, leaving 4 bases unmatched. In germline, CDR1 is SGHDT, CDR2 YYEEEE. CDR3 residues: CASSLGQGAKTQYF. The CDR3 DNA sequence: TGTGCCAGCAGCTTGGGTCAGGGGGCGAAGACCCAGTACTTC.